Each of the 27 T cell receptor beta chains below was sequenced from the same sample in a study of shared clonotypes between healthy human individuals. Repertoires were generated with immunoSEQ multiplex PCR, while TCRdb's copy carries only in-frame clones and drops some. The data hold about 1.1 million clones, with more than 75% observed a single time. The sequenced sample was memory CD4+ T cells from PBMCs. Subset indicated: CD45RA-negative fraction. These receptors were obtained from a young man in good health. Some clones in this sample may be carry-over from other donors' samples.

Details on this clone: Other DNA sequences within the sample encode an identical CDR3. The chain is built from TRBV7-9 and TRBJ1-1, with 8 bases aligning to TRBD1. Germline V gene data show CDR1 as SEHNR and CDR2 as FQNEAQ (reference sequence). Losses at the gene ends were 0 bases for V and 2 bases for J; bases not matched to a gene: 2. CDR3 size: 15 residues. For the CDR3, the DNA is TGTGCCAGCAGCTTAGCGACAGGGGTAAACACTGAAGCTTTCTTT. Translating gives CASSLATGVNTEAFF.

The CDR3 protein is CASSQGQGGPQHF. The CDR3, as DNA: TGTGCCAGCAGCCAGGGACAGGGGGGGCCCCAGCATTTT. The J gene is TRBJ1-5, the V gene TRBV4-2; 11 bases align to TRBD1. The germline V gene has CDR1 LGHNA and CDR2 YNFKEQ. The V segment lost 3 bases and the J segment 9 bases; nucleotides outside the gene matches: 1. This CDR3 is built from 13 residues.

This clone was counted once. This chain uses TRBV2 with TRBJ1-1; D unresolved. Germline V lookup: CDR1 SNHLY, CDR2 FYNNEI. V was clipped by 7 bases and J by 4 bases, with 13 bases between them. This CDR3 has 13 residues. Here the CDR3 DNA reads TGTGCCAGCACCTCGAGGGAGGGCACTGAAGCTTTCTTT. Translating gives CASTSREGTEAFF.

The rearrangement joins TRBV5-6 to TRBJ2-5, with D unresolved. Germline CDR1 reads SGHDT; CDR2 reads YYEEEE. V was shortened by 4 bases and J by 4 bases, with 8 bases between the two germline ends. The length of the CDR3 is 12 residues. CDR3 region: CASSETPETQYF. The CDR3 nucleotides read TGTGCCAGCAGCGAGACCCCAGAGACCCAGTACTTC.

The chain joins TRBV28 to TRBJ2-2; TRBD2 matches 10 bases. The CDR3 is 15 residues long. Trimming at V came to 6 bases and at J to 8 bases, leaving 9 bases not matched to a gene. CDR1 MDHEN and CDR2 SYDVKM come from the germline V gene. Written as DNA, the CDR3 is TGTGCCAGCAGACGTATAGCGGGGGGTACGGGGGAGCTGTTTTTT. Protein product: CASRRIAGGTGELFF.

The chain employs TRBV6-1 and TRBJ2-7; D may be TRBD2 (5 bases). V dropped 3 bases and J dropped 7 bases, with 16 bases sitting between them. Germline CDR1 is MNHNS and CDR2 is SASEGT. The CDR3 is 14 amino acids. This chain's CDR3 is CASSEVGEVGEQYF. Written as DNA, the CDR3 is TGTGCCAGCAGTGAGGTGGGAGAAGTGGGTGAGCAGTACTTC.

The genes are TRBV7-2 and TRBJ1-2; D is possibly TRBD1 (6 bases). Germline CDR1 is SGHTA and CDR2 is FQGNSA. With 0 bases removed from V and 7 bases from J, the gap between germline ends came to 12 bases. The CDR3 runs to 14 residues. The CDR3 spells CASSLAIRGAGYTF. CDR3 DNA: TGTGCCAGCAGCTTAGCGATCAGGGGAGCTGGCTACACCTTC. Supplemented by reference TRBV7-2 and TRBJ1-2, the full variable domain reads GAGVSQSPSNKVTEKGKDVELRCDPISGHTALYWYRQSLGQGLEFLIYFQGNSAPDKSGLPSDRFSAERTGGSVSTLTIQRTQQEDSAVYLCASSLAIRGAGYTFGSGTRLTVV.

The chain is built from TRBV5-1 and TRBJ2-1; 8 bases align to TRBD2. The CDR3 runs 15 residues. With 4 bases clipped from V and 9 bases from J, the junction kept 12 bases outside the gene matches. The germline V gene has CDR1 SGHRS and CDR2 YFSETQ. The chain's CDR3 is CASSTGLVDSGEQFF. DNA of the CDR3: TGCGCCAGCAGCACGGGACTAGTAGATAGCGGTGAGCAGTTCTTC.

This chain connects TRBV10-2 to TRBJ2-2; TRBD2 matches 12 bases. The CDR3 runs to 18 residues. Losses at the gene ends were 2 bases for V and 4 bases for J; bases not matched to a gene: 8. CDR1 and CDR2 (germline): WSHSY, SAAADI. CDR3 sequence: CASSERLAGGPRTGELFF. The CDR3 nucleotides are TGCGCCAGCAGTGAGAGGCTAGCGGGAGGGCCGCGCACCGGGGAGCTGTTTTTT.

This clone was detected ten times or more. The V and J genes are TRBV19 and TRBJ1-1, with D maybe TRBD1 (5 bases). CDR1 and CDR2 from the germline V gene are LNHDA and SQIVND (reference sequence). The CDR3 sequence is 14 residues long. Here the CDR3 reads CATIGAFLNTEAFF. The CDR3 DNA follows: TGTGCTACGATAGGGGCGTTCCTGAACACTGAAGCTTTCTTT.

This chain links TRBV19 with TRBJ2-7; tentatively, D is TRBD2 (5 bases). The CDR3 totals 15 residues. The ends were cut back, 5 bases at V and 6 bases at J, with 20 bases in the middle. From germline, CDR1 is LNHDA and CDR2 SQIVND (reference sequence). In DNA form, the CDR3 reads TGTGCCAGTAGTCTTCACGGTGGGAGAGTGGGCGAGCAGTACTTC. It translates to CASSLHGGRVGEQYF.

The chain combines TRBV20-1 with TRBJ2-1, with D unclear. The germline V gene has CDR1 DFQATT and CDR2 SNEGSKA (reference sequence). The CDR3 contains 11 residues. V dropped 7 bases and J dropped 4 bases, with 8 bases sitting between them. The CDR3 is CSGSWYNEQFF. The CDR3, as DNA: TGCAGTGGAAGTTGGTACAATGAGCAGTTCTTC.

The CDR3 coding sequence is TGTGCCAGCAGCCCATGGCGTGGGGGTAGAACAGATACGCAGTATTTT. Its protein product is CASSPWRGGRTDTQYF. J is TRBJ2-3 and V is TRBV5-4, with D perhaps assigned TRBD1 or TRBD2 (5 bases each). The CDR3 has 16 residues. Germline CDR1 reads SGHNT; CDR2 reads YYREEE (reference sequence). V lost 4 bases, J lost 3 bases, and 18 bases lay in between. The full variable domain, in which reference TRBV5-4 and TRBJ2-3 provide the parts outside the CDR3, is ETGVTQSPTHLIKTRGQQVTLRCSSQSGHNTVSWYQQALGQGPQFIFQYYREEENGRGNFPPRFSGLQFPNYSSELNVNALELDDSALYLCASSPWRGGRTDTQYFGPGTRLTVL.

The chain recombines TRBV5-1 with TRBJ2-2; 8 bases map to TRBD2. This CDR3 has 17 amino acids. V lost 3 bases, J lost 6 bases, and 13 bases stayed unmatched. CDR1 is SGHRS, CDR2 YFSETQ, per germline. CDR3 DNA: TGCGCCAGCAGCTCGTACGTGACGGGAGGGCTGTCCGGGGAGCTGTTTTTT. Encoded protein: CASSSYVTGGLSGELFF.

The rearrangement links TRBV7-3 to TRBJ2-1, with TRBD2 matching 8 bases. The CDR3 spans 16 residues. The ends lost 1 base at V and 4 bases at J; junction bases unmatched: 6. CDR1 and CDR2 from the germline V gene are SGHTA and FQGTGA. The CDR3 reads CASSLMGASGYNEQFF. CDR3 in DNA: TGTGCCAGCAGCTTAATGGGTGCTAGCGGGTACAATGAGCAGTTCTTC. The whole variable domain, remainder taken from reference TRBV7-3 and TRBJ2-1, is GAGVSQTPSNKVTEKGKYVELRCDPISGHTALYWYRQSLGQGPEFLIYFQGTGAADDSGLPNDRFFAVRPEGSVSTLKIQRTERGDSAVYLCASSLMGASGYNEQFFGPGTRLTVL.

This clone was seen at least ten times. The rearrangement joins TRBV10-3 to TRBJ2-5; weak D call: TRBD2 (5 bases). Germline CDR1 is ENHRY and CDR2 is SYGVKD. The germline V and J ends were trimmed by 4 bases and 2 bases, with 11 bases remaining between them. The CDR3 sequence is 14 residues long. This CDR3 is CAISVLTGQETQYF. The CDR3 DNA reads as TGTGCCATCAGTGTGCTGACGGGACAAGAGACCCAGTACTTC.

The chain combines TRBV29-1 with TRBJ2-5; D may be TRBD1 or TRBD2 (8 bases each). CDR3 length: 14 amino acids. Trimming stripped 6 bases from V and 4 bases from J, with 18 bases between. Germline V CDR1 and CDR2: SQVTM, ANQGSEA. This CDR3 reads CSVDQGAGGETQYF. CDR3 nucleotide sequence: TGCAGCGTCGATCAGGGGGCGGGAGGAGAGACCCAGTACTTC.

This clone was detected only a few times. V is TRBV6-1 and J is TRBJ2-5, with D unresolved. This CDR3 is 13 amino acids long. Germline assignment: CDR1 MNHNS and CDR2 SASEGT. Trimming took 4 bases from V and 5 from J, leaving 11 bases between them. The CDR3 DNA reads as TGTGCCAGCAGTGTTATGGCGAGGGAGACCCAGTACTTC. Translated: CASSVMARETQYF.

This chain connects TRBV9 to TRBJ2-7, with D possibly TRBD2 on 5 matching bases. V lost 0 bases to trimming and J lost 8 bases, with 18 bases between them. Germline V gives CDR1 SGDLS, CDR2 YYNGEE. This CDR3 has 15 amino acids. CDR3 protein: CASSVEAREPDQQYF. For the CDR3, the DNA is TGTGCCAGCAGCGTAGAGGCTAGGGAGCCTGATCAGCAGTACTTC.

This clone appeared a few times. The chain links TRBV6-1 to TRBJ2-7; the D is unclear. The CDR3 loop spans 12 amino acids. From germline, CDR1 is MNHNS and CDR2 SASEGT. Trimming stripped 1 base from V and 9 bases from J, with 10 bases between. The DNA for the CDR3 is TGTGCCAGCAGTGAAGTGTCAACCGTGCAGTACTTC. It encodes CASSEVSTVQYF.

In its sample, this clone was seen a few times. The J gene is TRBJ2-5, the V gene TRBV5-1; D is unclear. The CDR3 has 12 amino acids. V was cut by 4 bases and J by 5 bases, with 9 bases left in between. The germline V gene has CDR1 SGHRS and CDR2 YFSETQ. CDR3 nucleotide sequence: TGCGCCAGCAGCCCGAATGTGGAGACCCAGTACTTC. It encodes CASSPNVETQYF.

The chain carries TRBV7-2 and TRBJ2-7; 9 bases are shared with TRBD1. The CDR3 length is 16 residues. Trimming cost V 1 base and J 6 bases; bases outside gene matches: 10. The V gene's germline CDR1 is SGHTA and CDR2 FQGNSA. The chain's CDR3 is CASSLDLQGAAIEQYF. CDR3 bases: TGTGCCAGCAGCTTAGACCTACAGGGGGCGGCTATCGAGCAGTACTTC.

J is TRBJ2-5 and V is TRBV28; D assignment may be TRBD1 or TRBD2 (5 bases each). The V end lost 1 base, the J end lost 7 bases, and 10 bases lay between the germline ends. The CDR3 sequence is 13 residues long. Germline loops: CDR1 MDHEN, CDR2 SYDVKM. As DNA, the CDR3 is TGTGCCAGCAGTTTATTCCGGGACGGGACCCAGTACTTC. Translating it yields CASSLFRDGTQYF.

Points on this clone: Other DNA sequences in the same sample also yield this CDR3. In DNA form, the CDR3 reads TGTGCCAGCAGTGGACGGGTCAATCAGCCCCAGCATTTT. Translating it yields CASSGRVNQPQHF. The V and J genes are TRBV6-5 and TRBJ1-5; D unresolved. The CDR3 contains 13 residues. Germline-derived CDR1 and CDR2 are MNHEY and SVGAGI. V shed 5 bases and J shed 3 bases, with 8 bases lying between them.

The chain recombines TRBV12-2 with TRBJ2-2; TRBD2, the table's D call, lacks a check against the DNA. TRBV12-2 is classified as a pseudogene. The CDR3 covers 16 residues. The CDR3 here is CASRPVGGINTGELFF. Written as DNA, the CDR3 is TGTGCAAGTCGCCCAGTAGGAGGGATCAACACCGGGGAGCTGTTTTTT.

The rearrangement uses TRBV6-5 and TRBJ1-1; D perhaps matches TRBD1 (6 bases). Looked up from germline, CDR1 is MNHEY and CDR2 is SVGAGI. The CDR3 runs 13 residues. With 0 bases removed from V and 6 bases from J, the gap between germline ends came to 8 bases. The CDR3 spells CASSYSDRPEAFF. The CDR3 bases are TGTGCCAGCAGTTACTCAGACAGGCCTGAAGCTTTCTTT.

V is TRBV9 and J is TRBJ2-5; 11 nucleotides line up with TRBD2. With V trimmed by 4 bases and J by 5 bases, 4 bases remained unmatched. The CDR3 totals 14 residues. Germline assignment: CDR1 SGDLS and CDR2 YYNGEE. The CDR3 protein is CASSKLAGEETQYF. In DNA, the CDR3 is TGTGCCAGCAGCAAACTAGCGGGAGAGGAGACCCAGTACTTC. The full variable domain, completed using reference TRBV9 and TRBJ2-5, is DSGVTQTPKHLITATGQRVTLRCSPRSGDLSVYWYQQSLDQGLQFLIQYYNGEERAKGNILERFSAQQFPDLHSELNLSSLELGDSALYFCASSKLAGEETQYFGPGTRLLVL.